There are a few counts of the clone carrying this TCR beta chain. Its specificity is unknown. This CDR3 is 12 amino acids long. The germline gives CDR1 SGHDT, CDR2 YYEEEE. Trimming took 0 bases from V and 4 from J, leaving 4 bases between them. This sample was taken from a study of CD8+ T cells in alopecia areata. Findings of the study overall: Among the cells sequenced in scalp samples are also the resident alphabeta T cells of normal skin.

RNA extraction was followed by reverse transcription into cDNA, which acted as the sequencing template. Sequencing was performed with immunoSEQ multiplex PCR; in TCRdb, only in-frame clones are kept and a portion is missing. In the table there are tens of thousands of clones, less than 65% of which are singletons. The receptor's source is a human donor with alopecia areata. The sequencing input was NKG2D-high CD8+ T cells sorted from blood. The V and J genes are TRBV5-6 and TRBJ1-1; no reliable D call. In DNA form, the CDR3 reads TGTGCCAGCAGCTTGGTAGCCACTGAAGCTTTCTTT. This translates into CASSLVATEAFF.